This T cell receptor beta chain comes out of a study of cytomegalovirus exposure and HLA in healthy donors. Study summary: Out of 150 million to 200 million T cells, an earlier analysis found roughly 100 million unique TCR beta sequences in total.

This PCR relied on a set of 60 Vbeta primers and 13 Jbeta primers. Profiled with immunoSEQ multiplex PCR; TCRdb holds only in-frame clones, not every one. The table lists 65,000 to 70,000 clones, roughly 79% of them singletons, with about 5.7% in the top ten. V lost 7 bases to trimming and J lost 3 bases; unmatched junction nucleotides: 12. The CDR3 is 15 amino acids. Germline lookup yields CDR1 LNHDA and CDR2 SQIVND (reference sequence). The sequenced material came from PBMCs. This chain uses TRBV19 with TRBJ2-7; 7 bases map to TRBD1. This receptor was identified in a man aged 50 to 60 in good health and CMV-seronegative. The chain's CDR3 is CASTNPGTASYEQYF. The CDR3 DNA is TGTGCCAGTACCAACCCCGGGACAGCTAGCTACGAGCAGTACTTC.